The present T cell receptor beta chain was sequenced within a study of CD8 T cells in Susac syndrome. RNA totalling about 0.45 to 1 ug underwent reverse transcription with random hexamers. TCRdb independently ran MiXCR on the immunoSEQ multiplex PCR reads; one entry per CDR3 protein. The sample records about 180,000 distinct CDR3 sequences, around 93% being singletons. Germline CDR1 is LGHDT and CDR2 is YNNKEL (reference sequence). The CDR3 runs 14 residues. Trimming removed 6 bases from V and 1 base from J; junction bases left unmatched: 4. This chain joins TRBV3-1 and TRBJ2-5; 8 bases are a match to TRBD2. This clonotype was obtained from a human donor with multiple sclerosis. Sequenced input: CD4+ T cells from PBMCs. CDR3 in DNA: TGTGCCAGCAGACCGGGGGGGCCCCAAGAGACCCAGTACTTC. It encodes CASRPGGPQETQYF.